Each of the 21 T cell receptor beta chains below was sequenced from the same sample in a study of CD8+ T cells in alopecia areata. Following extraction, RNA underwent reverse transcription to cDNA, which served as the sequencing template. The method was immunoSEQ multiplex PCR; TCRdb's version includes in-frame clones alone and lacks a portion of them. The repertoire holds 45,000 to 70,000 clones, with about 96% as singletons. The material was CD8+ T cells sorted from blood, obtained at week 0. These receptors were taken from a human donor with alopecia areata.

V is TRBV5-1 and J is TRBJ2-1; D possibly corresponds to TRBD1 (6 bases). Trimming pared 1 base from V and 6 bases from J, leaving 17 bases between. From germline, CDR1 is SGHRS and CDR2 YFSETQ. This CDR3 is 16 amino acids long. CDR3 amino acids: CASSLSRAGEVNEQFF. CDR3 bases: TGCGCCAGCAGCTTGAGTAGGGCAGGGGAAGTCAATGAGCAGTTCTTC. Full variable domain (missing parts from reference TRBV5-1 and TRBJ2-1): KAGVTQTPRYLIKTRGQQVTLSCSPISGHRSVSWYQQTPGQGLQFLFEYFSETQRNKGNFPGRFSGRQFSNSRSEMNVSTLELGDSALYLCASSLSRAGEVNEQFFGPGTRLTVL.

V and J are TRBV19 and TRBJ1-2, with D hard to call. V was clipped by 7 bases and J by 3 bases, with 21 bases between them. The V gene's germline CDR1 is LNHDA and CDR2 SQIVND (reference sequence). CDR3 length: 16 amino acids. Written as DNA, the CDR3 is TGTGCCAGTATGAGAGTGTTTCGGGAGAGAGACTATGGCTACACCTTC. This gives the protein CASMRVFRERDYGYTF.

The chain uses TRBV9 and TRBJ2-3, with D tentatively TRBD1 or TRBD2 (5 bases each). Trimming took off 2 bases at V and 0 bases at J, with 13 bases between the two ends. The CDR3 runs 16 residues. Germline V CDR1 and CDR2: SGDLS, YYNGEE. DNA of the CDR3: TGTGCCAGCAGCGTCACAGGACTTTCTAGCACAGATACGCAGTATTTT. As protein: CASSVTGLSSTDTQYF.

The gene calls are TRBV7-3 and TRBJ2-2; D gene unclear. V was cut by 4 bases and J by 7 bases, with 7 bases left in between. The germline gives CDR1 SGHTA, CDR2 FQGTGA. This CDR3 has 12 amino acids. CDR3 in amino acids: CASSSAVGELFF. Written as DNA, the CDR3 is TGTGCCAGCAGCTCCGCCGTCGGGGAGCTGTTTTTT. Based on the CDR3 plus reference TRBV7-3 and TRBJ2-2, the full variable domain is GAGVSQTPSNKVTEKGKYVELRCDPISGHTALYWYRQSLGQGPEFLIYFQGTGAADDSGLPNDRFFAVRPEGSVSTLKIQRTERGDSAVYLCASSSAVGELFFGEGSRLTVL.

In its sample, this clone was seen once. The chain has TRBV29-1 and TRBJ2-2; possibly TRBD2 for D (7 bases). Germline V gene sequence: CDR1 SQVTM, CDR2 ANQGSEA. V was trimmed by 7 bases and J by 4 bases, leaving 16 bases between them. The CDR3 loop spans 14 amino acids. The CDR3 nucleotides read TGCAGCGCCGAGGGGGGGCGGATCACCGGGGAGCTGTTTTTT. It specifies CSAEGGRITGELFF.

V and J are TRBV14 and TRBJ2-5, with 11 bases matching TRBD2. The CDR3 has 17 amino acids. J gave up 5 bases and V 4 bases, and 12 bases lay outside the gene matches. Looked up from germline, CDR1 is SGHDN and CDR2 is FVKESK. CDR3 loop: CASSPPGLAVMWETQYF. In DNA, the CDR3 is TGTGCCAGCAGCCCGCCGGGACTAGCGGTTATGTGGGAGACCCAGTACTTC.

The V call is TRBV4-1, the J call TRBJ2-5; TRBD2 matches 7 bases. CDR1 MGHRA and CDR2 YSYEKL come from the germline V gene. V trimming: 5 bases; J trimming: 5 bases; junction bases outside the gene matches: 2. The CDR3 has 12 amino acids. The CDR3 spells CASSKGGETQYF. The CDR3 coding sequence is TGCGCCAGCAGCAAGGGAGGGGAGACCCAGTACTTC.

This chain's CDR3 is CASSYGGSNSPLHF. CDR3 sequence (DNA): TGTGCCAGCAGTTACGGGGGCAGTAATTCACCCCTCCACTTT. This chain connects TRBV6-5 to TRBJ1-6; D might be TRBD1 (6 bases). V was trimmed by 2 bases and J by 6 bases, leaving 8 bases between them. The CDR3 consists of 14 residues. Germline CDR1 and CDR2: MNHEY and SVGAGI.

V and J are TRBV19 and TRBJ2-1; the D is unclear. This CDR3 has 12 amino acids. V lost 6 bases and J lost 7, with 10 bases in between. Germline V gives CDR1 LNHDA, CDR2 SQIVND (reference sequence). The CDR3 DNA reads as TGTGCCAGTAGGTCTCGGGTGAATGAGCAGTTCTTC. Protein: CASRSRVNEQFF.

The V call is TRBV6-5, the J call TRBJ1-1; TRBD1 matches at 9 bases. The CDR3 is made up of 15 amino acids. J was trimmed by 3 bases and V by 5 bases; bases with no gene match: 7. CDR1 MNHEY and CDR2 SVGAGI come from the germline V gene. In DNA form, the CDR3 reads TGTGCCAGCAGTCCCGCCGGGACAGGGTACACTGAAGCTTTCTTT. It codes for CASSPAGTGYTEAFF.

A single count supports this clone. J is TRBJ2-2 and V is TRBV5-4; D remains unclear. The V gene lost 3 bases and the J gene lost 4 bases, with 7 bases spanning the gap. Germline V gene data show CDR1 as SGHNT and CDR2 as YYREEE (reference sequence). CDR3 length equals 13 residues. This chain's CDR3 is CASSSQLTGELFF. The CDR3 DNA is TGTGCCAGCAGCTCACAGCTCACCGGGGAGCTGTTTTTT.

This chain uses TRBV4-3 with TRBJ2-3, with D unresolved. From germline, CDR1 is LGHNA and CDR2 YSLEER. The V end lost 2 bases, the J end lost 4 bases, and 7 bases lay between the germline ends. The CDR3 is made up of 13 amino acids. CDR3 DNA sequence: TGCGCCAGCAGCCAATATACCGCAGATACGCAGTATTTT. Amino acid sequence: CASSQYTADTQYF.

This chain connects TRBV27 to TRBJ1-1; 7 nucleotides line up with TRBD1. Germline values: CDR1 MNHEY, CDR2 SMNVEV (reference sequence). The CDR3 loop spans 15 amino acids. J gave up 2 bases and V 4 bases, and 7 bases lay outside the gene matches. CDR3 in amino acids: CASSWSGQTNTEAFF. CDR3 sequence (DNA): TGTGCCAGCAGTTGGTCGGGACAGACTAACACTGAAGCTTTCTTT.

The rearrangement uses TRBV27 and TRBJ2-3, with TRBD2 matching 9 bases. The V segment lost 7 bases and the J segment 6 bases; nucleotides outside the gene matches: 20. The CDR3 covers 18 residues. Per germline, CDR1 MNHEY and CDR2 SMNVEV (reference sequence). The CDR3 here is CASTSIRSAGGPADTQYF. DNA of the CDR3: TGTGCCAGCACCTCGATACGTTCAGCGGGGGGCCCCGCGGATACGCAGTATTTT.

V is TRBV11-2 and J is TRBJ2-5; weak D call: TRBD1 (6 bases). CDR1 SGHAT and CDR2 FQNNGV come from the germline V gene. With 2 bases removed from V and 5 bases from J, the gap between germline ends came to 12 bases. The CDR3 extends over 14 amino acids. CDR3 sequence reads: CASSLQGTAETQYF. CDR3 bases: TGTGCCAGCAGCTTACAGGGGACGGCGGAGACCCAGTACTTC.

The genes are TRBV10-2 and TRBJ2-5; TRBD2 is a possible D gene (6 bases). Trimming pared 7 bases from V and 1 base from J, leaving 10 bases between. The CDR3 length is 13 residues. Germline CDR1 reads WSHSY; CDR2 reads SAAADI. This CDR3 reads CASTPGLQETQYF. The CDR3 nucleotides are TGCGCCAGCACACCGGGACTCCAAGAGACCCAGTACTTC.

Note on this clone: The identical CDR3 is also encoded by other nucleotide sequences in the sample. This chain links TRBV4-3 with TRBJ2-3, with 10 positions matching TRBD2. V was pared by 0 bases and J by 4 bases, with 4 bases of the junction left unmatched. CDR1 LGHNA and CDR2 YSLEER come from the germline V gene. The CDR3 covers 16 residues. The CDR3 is CASSQEASGGADTQYF. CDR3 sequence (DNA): TGCGCCAGCAGCCAAGAGGCTAGCGGGGGCGCAGATACGCAGTATTTT.

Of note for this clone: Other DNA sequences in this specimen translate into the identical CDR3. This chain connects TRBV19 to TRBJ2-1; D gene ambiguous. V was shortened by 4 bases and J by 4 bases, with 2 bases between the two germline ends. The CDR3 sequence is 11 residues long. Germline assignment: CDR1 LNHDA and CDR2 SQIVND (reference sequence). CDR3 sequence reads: CASSTYNEQFF. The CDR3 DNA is TGTGCCAGTAGTACTTACAATGAGCAGTTCTTC.

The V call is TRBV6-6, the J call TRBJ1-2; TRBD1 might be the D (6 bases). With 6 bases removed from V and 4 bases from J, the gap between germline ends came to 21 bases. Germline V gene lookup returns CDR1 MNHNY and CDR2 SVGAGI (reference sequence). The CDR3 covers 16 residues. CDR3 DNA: TGTGCCAGCAGCCCCACCCCCCCGGGGGCTTCCTATGGCTACACCTTC. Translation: CASSPTPPGASYGYTF.

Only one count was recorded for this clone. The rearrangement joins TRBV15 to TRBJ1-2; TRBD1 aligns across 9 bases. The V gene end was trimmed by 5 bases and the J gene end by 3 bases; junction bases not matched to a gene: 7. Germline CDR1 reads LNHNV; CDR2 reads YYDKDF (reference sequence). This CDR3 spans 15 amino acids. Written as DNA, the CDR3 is TGTGCCACCAGCGGGCCGGGACAGGGCGACTATGGCTACACCTTC. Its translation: CATSGPGQGDYGYTF.

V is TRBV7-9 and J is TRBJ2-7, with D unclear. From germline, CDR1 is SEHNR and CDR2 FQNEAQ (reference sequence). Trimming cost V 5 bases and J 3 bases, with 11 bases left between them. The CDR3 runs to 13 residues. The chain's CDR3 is CASSLGSFYEQYF. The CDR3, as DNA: TGTGCCAGCAGCCTAGGATCGTTCTACGAGCAGTACTTC.